This entry lists 8 T cell receptor beta chains sequenced from one sample in a study of CD8 T cells in ankylosing spondylitis. TCRdb passed the 5' RACE reads through MiXCR, listing each CDR3 protein once. The sample contains approximately 300,000 distinct CDR3 sequences, roughly 20% of which appear only once. Material for sequencing was blood, either unsorted or a sorted T cell fraction (not recorded which). These receptors were collected from a male donor with ankylosing spondylitis or in good health (not recorded which).

This clonotype appeared a few times. This chain uses TRBV12-3 or TRBV12-4 with TRBJ2-5; TRBD1 is a possible D gene (6 bases). V lost 2 bases, J lost 5 bases, and 12 bases lay in between. The CDR3 consists of 14 residues. The CDR3 coding sequence is TGTGCCAGCAGTTTACGGCAGGGGTTGGAGACCCAGTACTTC. Its protein product is CASSLRQGLETQYF.

This clonotype was picked up many times. The CDR3: CASSFLTSGSRNEQFF. The CDR3 nucleotides read TGTGCCAGCAGTTTCTTAACTAGCGGGAGTAGGAATGAGCAGTTCTTC. J is TRBJ2-1 and V is TRBV27; TRBD2 aligns across 11 bases. The germline V gene has CDR1 MNHEY and CDR2 SMNVEV (reference sequence). The CDR3 contains 16 residues. V lost 3 bases to trimming and J lost 7 bases; unmatched junction nucleotides: 8.

The rearrangement links TRBV12-3 or TRBV12-4 to TRBJ1-6; D is perhaps TRBD1 (6 bases). V was cut by 3 bases and J by 9 bases, with 15 bases left in between. CDR3 size: 15 residues. The CDR3 protein is CASSFDRPMGSPLHF. In DNA form, the CDR3 reads TGTGCCAGCAGTTTTGACAGGCCAATGGGTTCACCCCTCCACTTT.

The gene calls are TRBV29-1 and TRBJ1-5; TRBD1 matches at 9 bases. The germline V gene has CDR1 SQVTM and CDR2 ANQGSEA. The junction had 8 bases not matched to a gene; V was cut back by 4 bases and J by 4 bases. The CDR3 length is 15 residues. This chain's CDR3 is CSVGFGTGFNQPQHF. The CDR3 DNA sequence: TGCAGCGTTGGCTTCGGGACAGGGTTTAATCAGCCCCAGCATTTT.

This clonotype was recorded many times. CDR3 DNA: TGCAGCGTTAGCAGGGGAGACTCCTACAATGAGCAGTTCTTC. The encoded protein is CSVSRGDSYNEQFF. The chain couples TRBV29-1 to TRBJ2-1; D might be TRBD1 (6 bases). Germline CDR1 is SQVTM and CDR2 is ANQGSEA. With 5 bases removed from V and 0 bases from J, the gap between germline ends came to 11 bases. The CDR3 is 14 residues long.

This clonotype was counted only a few times. The junction departs from germline at one end; a sequencing error may be responsible. The V call is TRBV12-3 or TRBV12-4, the J call TRBJ2-1; D possibly uses TRBD1 or TRBD2 (5 bases each). CDR3 size: 12 residues. This CDR3 reads CASSLPGPSQAF. The CDR3 DNA follows: TGTGCCAGCAGTTTACCGGGACCCTCCCAGGCATTC.

The DNA for the CDR3 is TGTGCCAGCAGCACTAGCGGGGGGTACGAGCAGTACGTC. It codes for CASSTSGGYEQYV. The chain links TRBV7-2 to TRBJ2-7, with 12 bases lining up with TRBD2. The germline V gene has CDR1 SGHTA and CDR2 FQGNSA. The CDR3 contains 13 residues. Trimming removed 5 bases from V and 4 bases from J; junction bases left unmatched: 0.

The chain employs TRBV2 and TRBJ1-6, with D hard to call. Trimming left V 3 bases short and J 7 bases short, with 13 bases between. Germline V gene sequence: CDR1 SNHLY, CDR2 FYNNEI. This CDR3 has 15 amino acids. The CDR3 bases are TGTGCCAGCAGTGATTGGGCCCGAAGGAATTCACCCCTCCACTTT. Encoded protein: CASSDWARRNSPLHF.